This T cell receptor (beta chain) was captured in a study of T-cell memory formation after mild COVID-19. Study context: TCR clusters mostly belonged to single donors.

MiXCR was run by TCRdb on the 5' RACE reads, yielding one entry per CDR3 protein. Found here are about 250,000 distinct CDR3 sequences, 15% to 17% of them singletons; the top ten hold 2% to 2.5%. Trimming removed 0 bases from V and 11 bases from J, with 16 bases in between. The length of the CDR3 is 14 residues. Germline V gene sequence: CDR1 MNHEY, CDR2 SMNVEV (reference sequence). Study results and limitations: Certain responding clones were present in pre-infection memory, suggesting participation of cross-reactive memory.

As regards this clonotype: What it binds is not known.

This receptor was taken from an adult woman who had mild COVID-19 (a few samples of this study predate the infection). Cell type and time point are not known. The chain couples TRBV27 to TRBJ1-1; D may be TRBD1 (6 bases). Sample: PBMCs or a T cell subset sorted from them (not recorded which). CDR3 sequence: CASSLSTGARGAFF. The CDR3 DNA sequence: TGTGCCAGCAGTTTATCGACAGGTGCCCGCGGGGCTTTCTTT.